A selection of T cell receptor beta chains follows, all from one sample in a study of T cells in Graves' hyperthyroidism and ophthalmopathy. One entry per CDR3 protein results from TCRdb running MiXCR on the multiplex PCR reads. This table has about 300,000 distinct CDR3 sequences, roughly 13% appearing once. The sequenced sample was blood. Every receptor here comes from a woman in her 30s with Graves' hyperthyroidism that later progressed to Graves' ophthalmopathy. Both conserved end residues are part of each CDR3. Each record gives: J gene, clone size, V gene, D gene, CDR3 length, CDR3 DNA, CDR3 protein. The D gene is left open where the match is weak. Part of the rows lack a size; the others show once, few, many or a class for expanded clones.

>TRBJ2-5|NA|TRBV9|TRBD1|15
TGTGCCAGCAGCGTAGATGGGACAGTTCAAGAGACCCAGTACTTC
CASSVDGTVQETQYF
>TRBJ1-5|many|TRBV28|NA|17
TGTGCCAGCAGCACCCCCGAACAGGGTCTGGGCAATCAGCCCCAGCATTTT
CASSTPEQGLGNQPQHF
>TRBJ1-5|NA|TRBV5-6|TRBD1|14
TGTGCCAGCAGCCGACAGGGGCGGCGGCAGCCCCAGCATTTT
CASSRQGRRQPQHF
>TRBJ1-1|many|TRBV6-2/TRBV6-3|NA|18
TGTGCCAGCTATTTCCGGGGCGGGAAGGAAGAACTGGGGCCTGAAGCTTTCTTT
CASYFRGGKEELGPEAFF
>TRBJ1-4|many|TRBV9|NA|12
TGTGCCAGCAGCCGACGGGGTGGGAAACTGTTTTTT
CASSRRGGKLFF
>TRBJ1-4|many|TRBV5-1|NA|16
TGCGCCAGCAGCAATCGAGCCCCTGGGACTAATGAAAAACTGTTTTTT
CASSNRAPGTNEKLFF
>TRBJ2-2|many|TRBV6-2/TRBV6-3|TRBD2|16
TGTGCCAGCAGTCCGGGACTAGCGGGAGAGACCGGGGAGCTGTTTTTT
CASSPGLAGETGELFF
>TRBJ2-7|many|TRBV7-2|TRBD2|16
TGTGCCAGCAGCTTAGGGGGTTCTAGCGGGAGTTACGAGCAGTACTTC
CASSLGGSSGSYEQYF
>TRBJ2-5|few|TRBV6-5|TRBD2|13
TGTGCCAGCAGTTACTCGAGGGCGGGAGATCCGTACTTC
CASSYSRAGDPYF
>TRBJ2-5|many|TRBV15|NA|16
TGTGCCACCAGCAGAGGCCTTACGAGGGGAAAGGAGACCCAGTACTTC
CATSRGLTRGKETQYF
>TRBJ1-1|many|TRBV6-2/TRBV6-3|NA|14
TGTGCCAGCACAGTTGTTGAGGAGGCCACTGAAGCTTTCTTT
CASTVVEEATEAFF
>TRBJ1-5|many|TRBV20-1|NA|15
TGCAGTGCTAGACAAAGGGGTTCGGGCAATCAGCCCCAGCATTTT
CSARQRGSGNQPQHF
>TRBJ2-3|many|TRBV5-1|TRBD2|17
TGCGCCAGCAGCTTGAATCAAGGCGGGAGGAAGTCAGATACGCAGTATTTT
CASSLNQGGRKSDTQYF
>TRBJ2-1|NA|TRBV28|TRBD2|17
TGTGCCAGCAGTTTCCCCACTAGCGGGTTGACCTACAATGAGCAGTTCTTC
CASSFPTSGLTYNEQFF
>TRBJ2-5|many|TRBV15|NA|14
TGTGCCACCAGCGGATGGACATCTCGGGAGACCCAGTACTTC
CATSGWTSRETQYF
>TRBJ1-1|few|TRBV20-1|NA|13
TGCAGTGCTAGCGATCTAGTAGGGACTGAAGCTTTCTTT
CSASDLVGTEAFF
>TRBJ1-5|NA|TRBV20-1|NA|16
TGCAGTGCTAGAGAAGCACAGGCGACCTATAGTCAGCCCCAGCATTTT
CSAREAQATYSQPQHF
>TRBJ1-2|NA|TRBV4-3|NA|16
TGCGCCAGCAGCCCACAGATTACACAGGGTAACTATGGCTACACCTTC
CASSPQITQGNYGYTF
>TRBJ2-1|many|TRBV7-2|NA|16
TGTGCCAGCAGCTTACGGCGGGATTACTCCTACAATGAGCAGTTCTTC
CASSLRRDYSYNEQFF
>TRBJ2-7|many|TRBV7-9|NA|12
TGTGCCAGCAGCGTTAGGGGATACGAGCAGTACTTC
CASSVRGYEQYF
>TRBJ2-1|many|TRBV29-1|NA|13
TGCAGCGTTGGTGGGAATATAGGGGATGAGCAGTTCTTC
CSVGGNIGDEQFF
>TRBJ2-5|few|TRBV6-1|NA|11
TGTGCCAGCACCGACCGAGAGACCCAGTACTTC
CASTDRETQYF
>TRBJ2-7|many|TRBV7-8|NA|14
TGTGCCAGCAGCACGGACTACAGGGGTTACGAGCAGTACTTC
CASSTDYRGYEQYF
>TRBJ2-7|many|TRBV4-1|TRBD2|15
TGCGCCAGCAGCCAACCTCTAGCGGGAGTACGGGAGCAGTACTTC
CASSQPLAGVREQYF
>TRBJ1-2|many|TRBV6-5|NA|18
TGTGCCAGCAGTTACTCCGTAATACAGGCTCTAGCTAACTATGGCTACACCTTC
CASSYSVIQALANYGYTF
>TRBJ2-5|many|TRBV7-9|NA|16
TGTGCCAGCAGCTTAGGAGGCGGTGACTTCCAAGAGACCCAGTACTTC
CASSLGGGDFQETQYF
>TRBJ2-3|NA|TRBV6-1|TRBD2|17
TGTGCCAGCAGGGGGACTAGCGGGAGGGCCCCTACAGATACGCAGTATTTT
CASRGTSGRAPTDTQYF
>TRBJ2-5|NA|TRBV6-2/TRBV6-3|NA|16
TGTGCCAGCAGTTCCCGAGACCCCGGGTTGGCAGAGACCCAGTACTTC
CASSSRDPGLAETQYF
>TRBJ2-5|NA|TRBV28|NA|15
TGTGCCAGCAGTTTAGGCACCATCCCTGGGGAGACCCAGTACTTC
CASSLGTIPGETQYF
>TRBJ2-5|many|TRBV7-7|NA|15
TGTGCTAGCAGCTTTCACCCGGGAGCAGGGGAGACCCAGTACTTC
CASSFHPGAGETQYF
>TRBJ1-2|many|TRBV19|NA|12
TGTGCCAGTAGACCGACAGCCGGAGGCTACACCTTC
CASRPTAGGYTF
>TRBJ2-2|NA|TRBV2|NA|15
TGTGCCAGCAGTTCGGGGAAAACGAACACCGGGGAGCTGTTTTTT
CASSSGKTNTGELFF
>TRBJ2-7|many|TRBV27|TRBD2|14
TGTGCCAGCAGTCGGGGGGGGGTCAGCTACGAGCAGTACTTC
CASSRGGVSYEQYF
>TRBJ1-1|few|TRBV2|TRBD1|14
TGTGCCAGCACCCTCGACAGGGGGAGGACTGAAGCTTTCTTT
CASTLDRGRTEAFF
>TRBJ2-5|few|TRBV2|NA|15
TGTGCCAGCAGTCTAGCCCTAGGGGGCCAAGAGACCCAGTACTTC
CASSLALGGQETQYF
>TRBJ1-5|many|TRBV7-2|TRBD1|17
TGTGCCAGCAGCCATGAAAAGTGGACAGGAGGGGGGCAGCCCCAGCATTTT
CASSHEKWTGGGQPQHF
>TRBJ2-3|NA|TRBV11-2|NA|14
TGTGCCAGCAGTTTTATTTCGATTGGCAGTACGCAGTATTTT
CASSFISIGSTQYF
>TRBJ2-6|many|TRBV24-1|NA|14
TGTGCCACCAGTCTTAGCTCTGGGGCCAACGTCCTGACTTTC
CATSLSSGANVLTF
>TRBJ2-1|few|TRBV6-2/TRBV6-3|NA|14
TGTGCCAGCAGTTACGGGCGGGACTACAATGAGCAGTTCTTC
CASSYGRDYNEQFF
>TRBJ2-1|many|TRBV12-3/TRBV12-4|NA|13
TGTGCCAGCAGTGCCGACTGGGGGGGCGAGCAGTTCTTC
CASSADWGGEQFF
>TRBJ1-5|many|TRBV7-8|NA|15
TGTGCCAGCAGCTTAGAGGGTTATAGCAATCAGCCCCAGCATTTT
CASSLEGYSNQPQHF
>TRBJ1-5|many|TRBV15|TRBD1|15
TGTGCCACCAGGGAATCCCGGGACAGGGGCAATCCCCAGCATTTT
CATRESRDRGNPQHF
>TRBJ2-3|NA|TRBV20-1|TRBD2|16
TGCAGTGCCCCCGCGCGGGCTAGCGGGAGCACAGATACGCAGTATTTT
CSAPARASGSTDTQYF